The rows below give T cell receptor beta chains drawn from one sample of a study of shared T cell receptors in the human thymus. Generated by immunoSEQ multiplex PCR, the TCRdb table keeps only in-frame clones and is missing some. The sample lists hundreds of thousands of clones; 80% to 90% were seen once. These same data were also listed under a study on human thymus T cells.

Specimen: thymocytes. The receptor source for this set is a boy in the first two years of life with a congenital heart defect. CDR3s leave out the opening cysteine and the closing phenylalanine or tryptophan. The D gene is left open where the match is weak.

>TRBV5-1|NA|TRBJ1-2
ASSLRGKYGYT
>TRBV27|NA|TRBJ1-2
ASSLSPTVYGYT
>TRBV7-9|TRBD2|TRBJ2-1
ASSSRRLAVITYNEQF
>TRBV27|NA|TRBJ2-1
ASHPFSEGWWNEQF
>TRBV19|NA|TRBJ1-2
AIYRDGYT
>TRBV6-1|NA|TRBJ2-2
ASSEWRRRGTGELF
>TRBV5-1|TRBD1|TRBJ1-1
ASSLGQGNRDTEAF
>TRBV7-9|TRBD2|TRBJ2-1
ASSPIGGGLADDEQF
>TRBV4-3|NA|TRBJ2-2
ASSQESGVTGELF
>TRBV4-2|NA|TRBJ1-1
ASSPVRGPKGVNTEAF
>TRBV23-1|TRBD2|TRBJ2-1
ASSDSAGGDYNEQF
>TRBV5-1|TRBD2|TRBJ2-5
ASSLDGRLAGETQY
>TRBV30|NA|TRBJ2-3
AWSVGQSPSTDTQY
>TRBV6-5|TRBD2|TRBJ2-3
ASRASGPSTDTQY
>TRBV18|TRBD1|TRBJ1-1
ASSRDRGATEAF
>TRBV4-3|TRBD1|TRBJ2-2
ASSLDREWLAGELF
>TRBV19|NA|TRBJ1-1
ASSLPSRVEAF
>TRBV11-2|NA|TRBJ1-1
ASSWTWIPVNTEAF
>TRBV5-8|NA|TRBJ2-3
ASSLRTIGLTDTQY
>TRBV13|NA|TRBJ1-2
ASSPQRSPYGYT
>TRBV10-1|TRBD1|TRBJ1-1
ASSNRGPGPLENTEAF
>TRBV2|TRBD2|TRBJ2-5
ASRALAGERRETQY
>TRBV9|TRBD2|TRBJ2-1
ASSVDEAGGDEQF
>TRBV5-1|TRBD2|TRBJ2-7
ASSLEVSGRTYEQY
>TRBV5-1|TRBD1|TRBJ2-3
ASSPWTGWSTDTQY
>TRBV30|TRBD1|TRBJ2-7
AWGGQGLEYEQY
>TRBV14|NA|TRBJ1-2
ASSQVPGHYGYT
>TRBV7-2|TRBD2|TRBJ2-7
ASSPRAGLANEQY
>TRBV7-8|NA|TRBJ2-1
ASSLWPSEANEQF
>TRBV5-6|NA|TRBJ2-1
ASSLGGGGGSNEQF
>TRBV5-6|NA|TRBJ2-1
ASSLVGSNNEQF
>TRBV6-6|NA|TRBJ1-4
ASSCDTSNEKLF